This entry concerns a single T cell receptor (beta chain). The data stem from a study of blood T cell repertoires in COVID-19. Study overall: Sources were T cells, B-cell-depleted T cells, or PBMCs; the material itself was cDNA or gDNA.

Researchers sorted participants into cohorts using their self-reported clinical history. Profiling relied on immunoSEQ multiplex PCR, and the TCRdb table lists in-frame clones only, not all of them. The table includes roughly 150,000 clones, 80% detected once. The CDR3 is 16 amino acids. Germline assignment: CDR1 LGHDT and CDR2 YNNKEL (reference sequence). V dropped 3 bases and J dropped 8; count of bases not matched to a gene: 12. This clonotype originated in a woman aged 55-70 years who had recovered from COVID-19. The V and J genes are TRBV3-1 (or the pseudogene TRBV3-2) and TRBJ1-4; 7 nucleotides agree with TRBD1. The sample comprised PBMCs or T cells enriched from blood (not recorded which). CDR3 bases: TGTGCCAGCAGCCAGCAGACAGGGAGGTTAGGAGAAAAACTGTTTTTT. It specifies CASSQQTGRLGEKLFF.